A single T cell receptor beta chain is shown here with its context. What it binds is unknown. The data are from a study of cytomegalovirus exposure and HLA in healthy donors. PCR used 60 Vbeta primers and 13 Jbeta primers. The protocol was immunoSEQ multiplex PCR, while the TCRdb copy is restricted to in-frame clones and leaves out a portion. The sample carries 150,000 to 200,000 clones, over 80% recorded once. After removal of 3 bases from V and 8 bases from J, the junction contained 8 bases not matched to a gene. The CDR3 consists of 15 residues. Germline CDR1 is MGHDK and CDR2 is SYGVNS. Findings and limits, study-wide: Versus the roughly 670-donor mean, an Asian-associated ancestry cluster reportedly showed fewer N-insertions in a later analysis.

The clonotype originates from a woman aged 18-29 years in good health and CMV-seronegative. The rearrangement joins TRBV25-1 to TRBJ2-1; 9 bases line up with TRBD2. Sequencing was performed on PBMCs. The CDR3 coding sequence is TGTGCCAGCAGTGACCTACCGGGACTAGCATATGAGCAGTTCTTC. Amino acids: CASSDLPGLAYEQFF.